This entry concerns a single T cell receptor (beta chain). V gave up 5 bases and J gave up 4 bases, with 8 bases separating them. Per the germline V gene, CDR1 is GTSNPN and CDR2 is SVGIG (reference sequence). This CDR3 contains 11 residues. The authors' processing: Reference gene primers were amplified, and this amplification served to estimate nucleated cell counts. Assay used: immunoSEQ multiplex PCR; TCRdb lists only in-frame clones, some missing. The V and J calls and clone size are taken from that table; D and trimming were inferred from the DNA. This table holds more than 40,000 clones, just over 90% found once. The data stem from a study of blood T cell repertoires in COVID-19. Study in general: Both acute and convalescent COVID-19 samples were obtained from the United States, Italy and Spain. PBMCs, B-cell-depleted T cells, or T cells provided the cDNA or gDNA that made up the material.

The sequencing input was peripheral blood. This receptor was taken from a man in his 70s with acute or convalescent COVID-19. The V call is TRBV30, the J call TRBJ1-2; the D gene is possibly TRBD1 (6 bases). In DNA, the CDR3 is TGTGCCTGGGGGGGGGCCTATGGCTACACCTTC. It yields the protein CAWGGAYGYTF.